This TCR beta chain was sequenced for a study of CXCR3-negative and CXCR3-positive naive CD8 T cells. Notes on the study in general: TRB CDR3 hydrophobicity was greater in CXCR3-positive naive cells than in CXCR3-negative naive cells. Between one naive subset and the other, surface CD5 was comparable, and TCR strength was inferred from TRB CDR3 properties. Similarly elevated diversity marked both naive subsets, with memory CD8+ cells showing far lower diversity.

As regards this clonotype: Its antigen is currently unknown.

The CDR3 consists of 14 residues. Germline lookup yields CDR1 SGHDT and CDR2 YYEEEE. Naive cells were sorted as CD45RO-, CCR7+, CD27+ and CD95-. All TRB cDNA libraries came from 5' RACE performed with UMI labels. No DNA is given; TCRdb re-called the 5' RACE reads and lists each CDR3 protein once. This table holds about 62,000 distinct CDR3 sequences. The material sequenced was naive CXCR3- CD8+ T cells from blood. Subset described: CD45RO-CCR7+CD27+CD95- naive CD8+ T cells lacking CXCR3 (TNR3-). The gene calls are TRBV5-6 and TRBJ2-7; TCRdb's D call, TRBD1, is unchecked because there is no DNA. The clonotype originates from a human donor in good health. Some clones in this sample may be carry-over from other donors' samples. CDR3: CASSTRGTDYEQYF.